Listed below are T cell receptor beta chains from one sample, sequenced in a study of regulatory T cells in long-lasting Graves disease. TCRdb passed the multiplex PCR reads through MiXCR, listing each CDR3 protein once. This table holds approximately 310,000 distinct CDR3 sequences, 15% to 20% found once. The sequenced sample was peripheral blood mononuclear cells (PBMCs), obtained at new diagnosis, from a patient treated with antithyroid drugs. Receptors originate from a female donor with Graves disease. CDR3s include the opening cysteine and the closing phenylalanine or tryptophan. A D gene is named only where the DNA matches it firmly. Not every row has a clone size; where given, it reads once, few, many or a size class.

TRBJ1-5	.	many	TRBV6-1	TGTGCCAGCAGTGAAGCGGGGGGCGGGCAGCCCCAGCATTTT	CASSEAGGGQPQHF
TRBJ2-3	TRBD2	.	TRBV2	TGTGCCAGCAGTGAAGCGCTTCGGACTAGCGGAGTTACAGATACGCAGTATTTT	CASSEALRTSGVTDTQYF
TRBJ1-2	.	many	TRBV19	TGTGCCAGTAGTATCTGGGGAGGGTATGGCTACACCTTC	CASSIWGGYGYTF
TRBJ2-1	TRBD2	.	TRBV20-1	TGCAGTGCTAGAGGGCAAACTAGCGGGAGAGGCGATGAGCAGTTCTTC	CSARGQTSGRGDEQFF
TRBJ1-1	.	many	TRBV30	TGTGCCTGGAAAGCGGGCTGGGGAGCTTTCTTT	CAWKAGWGAFF
TRBJ2-1	TRBD2	few	TRBV4-1	TGCGCCAGCAGCCAAGCCCCGGGACTAGGCTACAATGAGCAGTTCTTC	CASSQAPGLGYNEQFF
TRBJ2-3	.	many	TRBV11-3	TGTGCCAGCAGCCCTCACGGGTGGGGTGACACGCAGTATTTT	CASSPHGWGDTQYF
TRBJ2-5	.	many	TRBV12-5	TGTGCTAGCCAGGGGCGAGAGACCCAGTACTTC	CASQGRETQYF
TRBJ2-3	TRBD2	many	TRBV11-2	TGTGCCAGCAGCTACCGAGCGGGAGCGGGAGATACGCAGTATTTT	CASSYRAGAGDTQYF
TRBJ2-7	.	few	TRBV4-1	TGCGCCAGCAGCCGCGCCGGGGACCTCTTTTCCTACGAGCAGTACTTC	CASSRAGDLFSYEQYF